Sequencing of this T cell receptor beta chain was carried out in a study of identical twins. TCRdb analysed the 5' RACE reads with MiXCR anew, one entry per CDR3 protein. The profile covers 450,000 to 650,000 distinct CDR3 sequences, with nearly 10% appearing a single time and under 3.5% taken by the ten largest. This clonotype was detected a few times. This CDR3 has 17 amino acids. Germline V gene sequence: CDR1 SQVTM, CDR2 ANQGSEA. Deletions cut 5 bases from V and 2 bases from J, with 22 bases between. These data were also filed under a second study, of yellow fever vaccine responses in identical twins.

Input material: PBMCs. The chain has TRBV29-1 and TRBJ2-1, with D hard to call. The clonotype comes from a woman younger than 30 in good health. CDR3 nucleotide sequence: TGCAGCGTTCTGGATGGGTTGGCGCCAAAAGCCTACAATGAGCAGTTCTTC. Translating gives CSVLDGLAPKAYNEQFF.